This TCR beta chain was identified in a study of blood T cell repertoires in COVID-19. Study summary: The study drew acute and convalescent COVID-19 samples from the United States, Italy and Spain. The analysed material was cDNA or gDNA that came from T cells, B-cell-depleted T cells, or PBMCs.

Authors' methods: By means of reference gene primer amplification, nucleated cell counts were estimated. Produced via immunoSEQ multiplex PCR; TCRdb's table is partial and in-frame only. V and J calls and clone size are those listed in that table; D and trimming were worked out from the DNA. This table has about 100,000 clones, approximately 80% appearing once. Trimming left V 6 bases short and J 3 bases short, with 20 bases between. Germline V lookup: CDR1 MNHNY, CDR2 SVGAGI (reference sequence). This CDR3 is built from 16 residues. This clonotype was obtained from a man aged 55 to 70 with active or convalescent COVID-19. V gene TRBV6-6 combines with J gene TRBJ1-1, with D possibly TRBD1 on 6 matching bases. The sequencing sample was made of peripheral blood. The CDR3 sequence: CASSLYSTGLDTEAFF. The CDR3 region has the DNA TGTGCCAGCAGCCTATACTCCACAGGGTTGGACACTGAAGCTTTCTTT.